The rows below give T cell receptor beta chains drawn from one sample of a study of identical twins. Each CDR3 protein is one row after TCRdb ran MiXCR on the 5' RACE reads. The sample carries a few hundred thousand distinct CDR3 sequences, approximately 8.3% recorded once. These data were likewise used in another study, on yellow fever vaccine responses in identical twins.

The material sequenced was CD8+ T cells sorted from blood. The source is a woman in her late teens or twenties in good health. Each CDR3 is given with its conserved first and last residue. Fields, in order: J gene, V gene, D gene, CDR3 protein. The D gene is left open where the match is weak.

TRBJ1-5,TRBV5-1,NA,CASSLTGQNQPQHF
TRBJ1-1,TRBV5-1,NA,CASRPSSGRDYVGTEAFF
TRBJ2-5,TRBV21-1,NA,CASSPHDRAKKETQYF
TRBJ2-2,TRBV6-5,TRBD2,CASSYGLATGELFF
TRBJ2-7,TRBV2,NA,CASSIRDIPYEQYF
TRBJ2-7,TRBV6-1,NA,CASSENYEQYF
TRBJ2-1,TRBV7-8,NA,CASSDTGSSYNEQFF
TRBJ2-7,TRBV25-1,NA,CASSERGAQDEQYF
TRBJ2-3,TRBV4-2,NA,CASSQYPGLTDTQYF
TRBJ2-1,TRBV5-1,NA,CASSLVFAGEQDNEQFF
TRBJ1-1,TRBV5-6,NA,CATSRGYTEAFF
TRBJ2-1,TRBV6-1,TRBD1,CASRLGQGSNEQFF
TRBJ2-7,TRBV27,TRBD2,CASSLGGGRYEQYF
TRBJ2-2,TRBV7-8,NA,CASSLGGVANTGELFF
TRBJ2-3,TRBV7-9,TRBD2,CASSVLTSGGVTDTQYF
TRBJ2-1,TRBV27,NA,CASSPPVANEQFF
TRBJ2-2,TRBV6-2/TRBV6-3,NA,CATQIGGPTGELFF
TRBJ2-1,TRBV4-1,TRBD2,CASRDPGLADAYNEQFF
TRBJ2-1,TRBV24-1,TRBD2,CATSSGLAGNEQFF
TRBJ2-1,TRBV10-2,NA,CASSQVGIHNEQFF
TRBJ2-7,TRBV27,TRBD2,CASSHGGVNYEQYF
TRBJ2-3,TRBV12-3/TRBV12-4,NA,CASSLGLGIKQYF
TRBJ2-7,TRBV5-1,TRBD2,CASSYPSGTSSREQYF
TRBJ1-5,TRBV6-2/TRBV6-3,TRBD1,CASSLTPTGSENQPQHF
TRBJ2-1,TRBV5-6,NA,CASTPGRGFNEQFF
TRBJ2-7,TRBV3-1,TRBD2,CASSQVLAGVYEQYF
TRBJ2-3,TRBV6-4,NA,CASSDSPTDTQYF
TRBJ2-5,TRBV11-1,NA,CASSPHLALTVSQETQYF
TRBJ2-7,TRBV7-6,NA,CASSSDMPREGDYEQYF
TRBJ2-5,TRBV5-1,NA,CASSLGYQETQYF
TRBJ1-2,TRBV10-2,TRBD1,CASSYDRVDGYTF
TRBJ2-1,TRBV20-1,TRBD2,CSAMLAGSETQQFF
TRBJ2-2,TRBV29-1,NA,CSAESFLGTGELFF
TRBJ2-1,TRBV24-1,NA,CATSDYRYNEQFF
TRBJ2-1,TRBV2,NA,CASSDPLAQYNEQFF
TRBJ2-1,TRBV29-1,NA,CSARDERKSYNEQFF
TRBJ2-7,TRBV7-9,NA,CASSLHVYEQYF
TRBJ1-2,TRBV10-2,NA,CASSESLFGANYGYTF
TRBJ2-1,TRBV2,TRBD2,CASSPTSGAYNEQFF
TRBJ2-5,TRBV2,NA,CASSGGGETQYF
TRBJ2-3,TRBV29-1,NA,CSVAFTGFDTQYF
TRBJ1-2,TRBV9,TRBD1,CASSAYGQGRNYGYTF
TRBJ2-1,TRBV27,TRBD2,CASGRGVVNEQFF
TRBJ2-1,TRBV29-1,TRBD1,CSVARLTGGWNEQFF
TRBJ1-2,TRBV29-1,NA,CSVEGGSDYGYTF
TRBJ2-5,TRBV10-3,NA,CAISPLAVDETQYF
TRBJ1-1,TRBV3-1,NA,CASSQAFMNTEAFF
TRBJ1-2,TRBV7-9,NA,CASSSDYGYTF
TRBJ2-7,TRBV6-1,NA,CATTRQELNYEQYF
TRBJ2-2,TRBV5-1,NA,CASSLLPEENANTGELFF
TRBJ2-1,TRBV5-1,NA,CASSLELNEQFF
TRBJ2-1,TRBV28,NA,CASSFDISGEVEQFF
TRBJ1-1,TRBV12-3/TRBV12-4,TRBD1,CASRPQGAGSTEAFF